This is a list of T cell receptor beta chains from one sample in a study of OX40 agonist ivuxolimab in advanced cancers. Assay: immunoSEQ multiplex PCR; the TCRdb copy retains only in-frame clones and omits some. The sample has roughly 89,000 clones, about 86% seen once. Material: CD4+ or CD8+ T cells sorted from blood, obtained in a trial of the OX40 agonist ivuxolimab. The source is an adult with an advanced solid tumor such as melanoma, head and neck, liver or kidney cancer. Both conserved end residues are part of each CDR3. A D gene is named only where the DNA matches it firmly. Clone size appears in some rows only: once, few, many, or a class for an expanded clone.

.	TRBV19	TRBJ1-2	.	TGTGCCAGTAGACCGGACGTCCACTATGGCTACACCTTC	CASRPDVHYGYTF
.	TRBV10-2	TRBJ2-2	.	TGCGCCAGCAGTGCCTGGGGTGGAGGCACCGGGGAGCTGTTTTTT	CASSAWGGGTGELFF
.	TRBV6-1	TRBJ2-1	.	TGTGCCAGCAGTTCCGGGGCAGGACGGTACAATGAGCAGTTCTTC	CASSSGAGRYNEQFF
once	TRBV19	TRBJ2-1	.	TGTGCCAGTAGTTCCTACAACTACAATGAGCAGTTCTTC	CASSSYNYNEQFF
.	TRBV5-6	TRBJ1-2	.	TGTGCCAGCAGCTTGGAGATGTACTATGGCTACACCTTC	CASSLEMYYGYTF
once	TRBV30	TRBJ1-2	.	TGTGCGGAGGGGGGGACTGGGAACTATGGCTACACCTTC	CAEGGTGNYGYTF
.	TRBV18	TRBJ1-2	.	TGTGCCAGCTCACCACCCTTACAGATAAACTATGGCTACACCTTC	CASSPPLQINYGYTF
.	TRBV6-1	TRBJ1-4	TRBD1	TGTGCCAGCAGTGATCAGGGGGCAAAACTGTTTTTT	CASSDQGAKLFF
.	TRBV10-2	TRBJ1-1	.	TGCGCCAGCACGTTCGGGGACACTGAAGCTTTCTTT	CASTFGDTEAFF
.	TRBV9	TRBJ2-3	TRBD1	TGTGCCAGCAGCGTACGAAGACAGGGGAGCACAGATACGCAGTATTTT	CASSVRRQGSTDTQYF
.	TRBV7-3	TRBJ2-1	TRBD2	TGTGCCAGCAGCCTGACTAGCGGGGGGGTTGGTGAGCAGTTCTTC	CASSLTSGGVGEQFF
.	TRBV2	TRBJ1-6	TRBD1	TGTGCCAGCAGTGGGACAGGGGCCGCCGGATCACCCCTCCACTTT	CASSGTGAAGSPLHF
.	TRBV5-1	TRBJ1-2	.	TGCGCCAGCAGGTTACACGGTTCGGGGCGGGACTATGGCTACACCTTC	CASRLHGSGRDYGYTF
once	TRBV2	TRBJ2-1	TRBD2	TGTGCCAGCAGCCCGTCCGGGGGGGCGGAAAGTGGCAATGAGCAGTTCTTC	CASSPSGGAESGNEQFF
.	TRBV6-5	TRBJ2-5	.	TGTGCCAGCAGTTACGTTGGGCAGGGGCGAGAGACCCAGTACTTC	CASSYVGQGRETQYF